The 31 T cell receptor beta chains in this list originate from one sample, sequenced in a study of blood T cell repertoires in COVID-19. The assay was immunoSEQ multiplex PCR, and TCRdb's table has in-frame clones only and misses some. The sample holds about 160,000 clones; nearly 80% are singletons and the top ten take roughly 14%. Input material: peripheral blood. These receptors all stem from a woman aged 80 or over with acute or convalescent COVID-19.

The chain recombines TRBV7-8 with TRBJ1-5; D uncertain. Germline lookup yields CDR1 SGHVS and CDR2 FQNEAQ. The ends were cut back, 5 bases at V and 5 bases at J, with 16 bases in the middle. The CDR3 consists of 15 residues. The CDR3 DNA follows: TGTGCCAGCAGCCCCCTCGTCTCTCCGGATCAGCCCCAGCATTTT. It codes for CASSPLVSPDQPQHF.

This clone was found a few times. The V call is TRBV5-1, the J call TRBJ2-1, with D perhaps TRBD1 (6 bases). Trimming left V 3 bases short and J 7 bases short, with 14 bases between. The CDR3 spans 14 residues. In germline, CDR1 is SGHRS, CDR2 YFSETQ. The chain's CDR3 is CASSSGQQENEQFF. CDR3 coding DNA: TGCGCCAGCAGCTCCGGACAGCAAGAGAATGAGCAGTTCTTC.

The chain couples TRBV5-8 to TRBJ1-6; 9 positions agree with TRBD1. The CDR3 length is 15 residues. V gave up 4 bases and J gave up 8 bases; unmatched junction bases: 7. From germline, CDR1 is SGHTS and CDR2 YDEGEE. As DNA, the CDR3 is TGTGCCAGCAGCCTAGGGACAGGGAAAGATTCACCCCTCCACTTT. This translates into CASSLGTGKDSPLHF.

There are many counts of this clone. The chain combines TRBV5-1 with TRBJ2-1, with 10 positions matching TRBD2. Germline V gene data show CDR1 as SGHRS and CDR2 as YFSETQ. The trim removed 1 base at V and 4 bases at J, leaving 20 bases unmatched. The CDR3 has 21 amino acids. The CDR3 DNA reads TGCGCCAGCAGCTTGCCCCCGTTGGCTAGCGGGAGAATCGGACGATACAATGAGCAGTTCTTC. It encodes CASSLPPLASGRIGRYNEQFF.

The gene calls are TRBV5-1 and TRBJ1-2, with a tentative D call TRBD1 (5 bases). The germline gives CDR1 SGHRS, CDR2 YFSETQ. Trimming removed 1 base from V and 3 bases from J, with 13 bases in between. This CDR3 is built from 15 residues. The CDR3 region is CASSLTVGGDYGYTF. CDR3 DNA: TGCGCCAGCAGCTTGACGGTCGGAGGGGACTATGGCTACACCTTC.

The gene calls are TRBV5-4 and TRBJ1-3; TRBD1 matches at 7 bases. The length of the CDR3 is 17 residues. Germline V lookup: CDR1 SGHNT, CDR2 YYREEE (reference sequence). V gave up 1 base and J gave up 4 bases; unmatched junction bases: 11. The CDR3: CASSLYGRGRRGNTIYF. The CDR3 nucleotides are TGTGCCAGCAGCTTGTACGGGAGGGGGCGAAGGGGAAACACCATATATTTT.

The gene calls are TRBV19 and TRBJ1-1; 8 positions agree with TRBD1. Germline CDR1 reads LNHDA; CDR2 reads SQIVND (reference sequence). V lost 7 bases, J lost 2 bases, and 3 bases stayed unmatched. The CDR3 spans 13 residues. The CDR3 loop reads CASKGQGNTEAFF. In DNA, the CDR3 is TGTGCCAGTAAAGGACAGGGTAACACTGAAGCTTTCTTT.

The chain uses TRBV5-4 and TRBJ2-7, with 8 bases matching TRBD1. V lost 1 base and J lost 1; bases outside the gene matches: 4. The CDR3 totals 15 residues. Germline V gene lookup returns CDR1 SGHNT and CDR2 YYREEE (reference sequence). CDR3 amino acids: CASSLRRGRSYEQYF. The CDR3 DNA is TGTGCCAGCAGCTTGCGCAGGGGGCGGTCCTACGAGCAGTACTTC.

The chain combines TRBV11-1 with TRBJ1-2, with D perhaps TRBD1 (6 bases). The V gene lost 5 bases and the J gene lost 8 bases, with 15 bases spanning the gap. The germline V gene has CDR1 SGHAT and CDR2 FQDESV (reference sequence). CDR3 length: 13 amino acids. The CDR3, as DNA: TGTGCCAGCAGCCCTGCCAGGGGAGAAGGCTACACCTTC. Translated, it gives CASSPARGEGYTF.

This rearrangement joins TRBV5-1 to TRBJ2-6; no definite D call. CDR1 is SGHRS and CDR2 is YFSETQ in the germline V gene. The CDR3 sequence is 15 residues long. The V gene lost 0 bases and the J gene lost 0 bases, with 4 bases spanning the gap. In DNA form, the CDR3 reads TGCGCCAGCAGCTTGGTAGTCTCTGGGGCCAACGTCCTGACTTTC. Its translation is CASSLVVSGANVLTF.

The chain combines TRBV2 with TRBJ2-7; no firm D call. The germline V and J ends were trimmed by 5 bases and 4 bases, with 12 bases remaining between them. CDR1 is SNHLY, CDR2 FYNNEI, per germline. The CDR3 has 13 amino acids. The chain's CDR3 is CASSLEVGYEQYF. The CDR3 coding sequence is TGTGCCAGCAGTCTAGAGGTCGGTTACGAGCAGTACTTC. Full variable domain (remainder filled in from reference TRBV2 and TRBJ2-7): EPEVTQTPSHQVTQMGQEVILRCVPISNHLYFYWYRQILGQKVEFLVSFYNNEISEKSEIFDDQFSVERPDGSNFTLKIRSTKLEDSAMYFCASSLEVGYEQYFGPGTRLTVT.

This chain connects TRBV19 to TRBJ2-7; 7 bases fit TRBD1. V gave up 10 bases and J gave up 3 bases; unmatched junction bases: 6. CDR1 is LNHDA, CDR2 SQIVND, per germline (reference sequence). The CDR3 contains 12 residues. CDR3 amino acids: CATEDRNYEQYF. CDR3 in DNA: TGTGCCACCGAGGACAGGAACTACGAGCAGTACTTC.

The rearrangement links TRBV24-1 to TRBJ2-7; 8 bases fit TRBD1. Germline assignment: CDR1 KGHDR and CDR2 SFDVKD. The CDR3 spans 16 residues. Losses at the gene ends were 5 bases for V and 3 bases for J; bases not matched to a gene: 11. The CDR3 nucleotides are TGTGCCACCAGTGCCGTCACAGGGGGAATCGGCTACGAGCAGTACTTC. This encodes CATSAVTGGIGYEQYF.

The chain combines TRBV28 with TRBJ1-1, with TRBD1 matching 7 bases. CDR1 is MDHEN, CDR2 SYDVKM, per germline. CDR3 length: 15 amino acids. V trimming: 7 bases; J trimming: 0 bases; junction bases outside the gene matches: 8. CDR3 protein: CASTPRGTVNTEAFF. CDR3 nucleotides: TGTGCCAGCACCCCAAGAGGGACAGTGAACACTGAAGCTTTCTTT.

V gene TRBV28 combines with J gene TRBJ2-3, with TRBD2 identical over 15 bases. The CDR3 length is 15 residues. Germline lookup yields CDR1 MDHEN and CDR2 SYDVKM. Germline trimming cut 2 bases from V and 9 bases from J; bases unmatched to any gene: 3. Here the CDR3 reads CASSLRTSGRGTQYF. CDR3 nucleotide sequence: TGTGCCAGCAGTTTAAGGACTAGCGGGAGGGGGACGCAGTATTTT. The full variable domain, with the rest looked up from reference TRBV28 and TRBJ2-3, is DVKVTQSSRYLVKRTGEKVFLECVQDMDHENMFWYRQDPGLGLRLIYFSYDVKMKEKGDIPEGYSVSREKKERFSLILESASTNQTSMYLCASSLRTSGRGTQYFGPGTRLTVL.

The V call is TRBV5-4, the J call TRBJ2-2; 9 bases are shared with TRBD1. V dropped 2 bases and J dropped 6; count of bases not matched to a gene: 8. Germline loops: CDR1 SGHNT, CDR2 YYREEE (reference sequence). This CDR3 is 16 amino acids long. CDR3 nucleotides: TGTGCCAGCAGCTTAGGCGGGACAGGGCTTGCCGGGGAGCTGTTTTTT. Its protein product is CASSLGGTGLAGELFF.

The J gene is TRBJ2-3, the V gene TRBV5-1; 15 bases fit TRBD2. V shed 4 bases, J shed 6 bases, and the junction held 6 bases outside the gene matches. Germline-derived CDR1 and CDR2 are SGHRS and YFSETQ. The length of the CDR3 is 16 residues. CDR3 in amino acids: CASSPGLAGGHDTQYF. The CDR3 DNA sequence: TGCGCCAGCAGCCCCGGACTAGCGGGGGGGCACGATACGCAGTATTTT.

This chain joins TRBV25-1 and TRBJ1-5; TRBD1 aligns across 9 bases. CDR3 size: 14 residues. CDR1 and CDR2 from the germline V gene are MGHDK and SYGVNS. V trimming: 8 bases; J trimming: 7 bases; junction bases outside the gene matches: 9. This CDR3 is CASSPTGGGQPQHF. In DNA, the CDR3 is TGTGCCAGCTCCCCGACAGGGGGAGGGCAGCCCCAGCATTTT. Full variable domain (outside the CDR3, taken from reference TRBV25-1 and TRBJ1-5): EADIYQTPRYLVIGTGKKITLECSQTMGHDKMYWYQQDPGMELHLIHYSYGVNSTEKGDLSSESTVSRIRTEHFPLTLESARPSHTSQYLCASSPTGGGQPQHFGDGTRLSIL.

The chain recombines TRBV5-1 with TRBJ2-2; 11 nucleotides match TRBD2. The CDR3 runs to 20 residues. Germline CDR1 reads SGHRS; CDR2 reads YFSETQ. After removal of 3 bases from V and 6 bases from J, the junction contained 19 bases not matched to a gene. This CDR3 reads CASSYGLAGSFIEAAGELFF. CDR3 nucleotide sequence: TGCGCCAGCAGCTACGGACTAGCGGGTTCCTTTATCGAAGCGGCCGGGGAGCTGTTTTTT.

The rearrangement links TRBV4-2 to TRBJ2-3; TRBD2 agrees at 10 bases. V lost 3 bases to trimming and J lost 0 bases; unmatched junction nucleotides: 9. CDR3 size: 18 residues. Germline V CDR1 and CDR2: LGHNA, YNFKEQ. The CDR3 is CASSQGAGLAASTDTQYF. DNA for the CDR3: TGTGCCAGCAGCCAGGGAGCCGGACTAGCGGCCAGCACAGATACGCAGTATTTT.

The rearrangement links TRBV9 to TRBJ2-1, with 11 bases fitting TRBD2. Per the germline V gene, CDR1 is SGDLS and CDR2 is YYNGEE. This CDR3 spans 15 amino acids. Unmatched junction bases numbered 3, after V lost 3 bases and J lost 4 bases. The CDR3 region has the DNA TGTGCCAGCAGCGGCCTAGCGGGAGGTTACAATGAGCAGTTCTTC. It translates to CASSGLAGGYNEQFF.

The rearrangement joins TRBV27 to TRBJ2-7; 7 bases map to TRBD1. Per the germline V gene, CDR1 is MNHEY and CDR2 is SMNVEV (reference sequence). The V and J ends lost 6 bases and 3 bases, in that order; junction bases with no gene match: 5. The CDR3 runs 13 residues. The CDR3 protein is CASRWDRDYEQYF. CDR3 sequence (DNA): TGTGCCAGCAGATGGGACAGAGACTACGAGCAGTACTTC.

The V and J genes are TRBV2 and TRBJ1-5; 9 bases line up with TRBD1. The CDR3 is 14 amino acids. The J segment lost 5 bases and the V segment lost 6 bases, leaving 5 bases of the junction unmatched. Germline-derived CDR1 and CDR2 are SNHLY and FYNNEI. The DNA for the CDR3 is TGTGCCAGCAGCCCACAGGGGGCTTATCAGCCCCAGCATTTT. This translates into CASSPQGAYQPQHF.

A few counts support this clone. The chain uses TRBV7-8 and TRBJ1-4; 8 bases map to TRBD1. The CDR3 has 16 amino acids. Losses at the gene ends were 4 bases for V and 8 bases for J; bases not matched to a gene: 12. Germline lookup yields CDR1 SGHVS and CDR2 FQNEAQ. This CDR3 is CASSSPRGPLGEKLFF. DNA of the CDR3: TGTGCCAGCAGCTCCCCCAGGGGGCCCCTAGGCGAAAAACTGTTTTTT.

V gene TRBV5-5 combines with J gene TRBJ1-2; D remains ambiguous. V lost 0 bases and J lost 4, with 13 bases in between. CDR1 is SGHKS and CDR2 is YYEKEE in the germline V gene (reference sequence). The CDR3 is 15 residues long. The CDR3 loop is CASSLAGNRGYGYTF. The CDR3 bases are TGTGCCAGCAGCTTGGCCGGCAATCGGGGCTATGGCTACACCTTC.

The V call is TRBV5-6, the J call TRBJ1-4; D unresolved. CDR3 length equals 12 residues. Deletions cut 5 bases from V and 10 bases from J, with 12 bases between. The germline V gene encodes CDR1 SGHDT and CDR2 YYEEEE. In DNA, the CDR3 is TGTGCCAGCAGATGGAGAGAGGGAAAACTGTTTTTT. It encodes CASRWREGKLFF.

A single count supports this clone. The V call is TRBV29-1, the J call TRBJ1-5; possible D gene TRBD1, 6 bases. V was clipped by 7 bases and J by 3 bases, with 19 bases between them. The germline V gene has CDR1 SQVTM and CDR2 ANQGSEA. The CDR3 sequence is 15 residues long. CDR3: CSASMDSLNNQPQHF. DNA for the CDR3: TGCAGCGCCTCCATGGACAGCCTTAACAATCAGCCCCAGCATTTT. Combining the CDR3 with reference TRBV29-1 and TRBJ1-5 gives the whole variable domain SAVISQKPSRDICQRGTSLTIQCQVDSQVTMMFWYRQQPGQSLTLIATANQGSEATYESGFVIDKFPISRPNLTFSTLTVSNMSPEDSSIYLCSASMDSLNNQPQHFGDGTRLSIL.

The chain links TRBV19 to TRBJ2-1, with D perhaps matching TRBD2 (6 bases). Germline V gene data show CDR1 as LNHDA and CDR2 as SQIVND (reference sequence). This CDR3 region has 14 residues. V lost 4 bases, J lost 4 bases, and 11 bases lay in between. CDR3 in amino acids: CASSTGDSYNEQFF. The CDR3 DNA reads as TGTGCCAGTAGTACGGGGGACTCATACAATGAGCAGTTCTTC.

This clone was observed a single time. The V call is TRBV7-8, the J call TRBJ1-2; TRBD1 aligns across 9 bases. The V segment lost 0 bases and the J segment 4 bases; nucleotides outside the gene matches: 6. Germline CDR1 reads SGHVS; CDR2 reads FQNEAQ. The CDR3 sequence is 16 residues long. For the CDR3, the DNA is TGTGCCAGCAGCTTAGCGGGGACAGGGAGTAGCTATGGCTACACCTTC. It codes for CASSLAGTGSSYGYTF.

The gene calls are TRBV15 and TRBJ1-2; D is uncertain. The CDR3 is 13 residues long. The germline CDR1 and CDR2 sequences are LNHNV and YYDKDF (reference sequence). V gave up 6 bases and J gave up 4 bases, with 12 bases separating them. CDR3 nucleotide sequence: TGTGCCACCAGTCCCTCAGGTTCCTATGGCTACACCTTC. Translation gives CATSPSGSYGYTF.

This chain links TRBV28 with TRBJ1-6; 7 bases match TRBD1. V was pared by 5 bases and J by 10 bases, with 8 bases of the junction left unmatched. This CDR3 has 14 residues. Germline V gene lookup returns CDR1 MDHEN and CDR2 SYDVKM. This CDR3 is CASSPRQGLSPLHF. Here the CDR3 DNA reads TGTGCCAGCAGTCCCCGACAGGGATTATCACCCCTCCACTTT.